This is a list of T cell receptor beta chains from one sample in a study of CD8+ T cells in alopecia areata. The protocol was immunoSEQ multiplex PCR, while the TCRdb copy is restricted to in-frame clones and leaves out a portion. The table includes 250,000 to 300,000 clones, roughly 64% detected once. The sequencing used CD4+ T cells sorted from blood, collected at week 24, from a patient treated with tofacitinib. The receptor source for this set is a human donor with alopecia areata. CDR3s include the opening cysteine and the closing phenylalanine or tryptophan. D genes are given only for firm matches. Only part of the rows carry a size: once, few, many, or a class if the clone is expanded.

v_call: TRBV13; j_call: TRBJ2-3; d_call: TRBD2; clone_size: .; cdr3_aa: CASSTGTRSFGTQYF; cdr3_nt: TGTGCCAGCAGCACCGGGACTAGGTCTTTCGGTACGCAGTATTTT
v_call: TRBV25-1; j_call: TRBJ1-6; d_call: .; clone_size: .; cdr3_aa: CASSASSYNSPLHF; cdr3_nt: TGTGCCAGCAGTGCAAGCTCCTATAATTCACCCCTCCACTTT
v_call: TRBV28; j_call: TRBJ1-6; d_call: .; clone_size: .; cdr3_aa: CASCYKGGNSPLHF; cdr3_nt: TGTGCCAGCTGCTATAAGGGTGGAAATTCACCCCTCCACTTT
v_call: TRBV2; j_call: TRBJ2-7; d_call: TRBD2; clone_size: .; cdr3_aa: CASSSGGGAYEQYF; cdr3_nt: TGTGCCAGCAGTAGTGGCGGGGGTGCTTACGAGCAGTACTTC
v_call: TRBV5-4; j_call: TRBJ1-5; d_call: .; clone_size: few; cdr3_aa: CASSLLQSSNQPQHF; cdr3_nt: TGTGCCAGCAGCTTGCTACAGAGTAGCAATCAGCCCCAGCATTTT
v_call: TRBV9; j_call: TRBJ1-5; d_call: .; clone_size: .; cdr3_aa: CASSAGGNQPQHF; cdr3_nt: TGTGCCAGCAGCGCGGGAGGCAATCAGCCCCAGCATTTT
v_call: TRBV25-1; j_call: TRBJ2-7; d_call: TRBD1; clone_size: .; cdr3_aa: CASSDTGAGNEQYF; cdr3_nt: TGTGCCAGCAGTGATACAGGGGCAGGGAACGAGCAGTACTTC
v_call: TRBV30; j_call: TRBJ2-2; d_call: TRBD1; clone_size: .; cdr3_aa: CASPGDRSAVNTGELFF; cdr3_nt: TGTGCCTCACCCGGGGACAGGAGTGCCGTGAATACCGGGGAGCTGTTTTTT
v_call: TRBV28; j_call: TRBJ1-5; d_call: .; clone_size: .; cdr3_aa: CASSPPGRVNQPQHF; cdr3_nt: TGTGCCAGCAGTCCCCCTGGGAGGGTTAATCAGCCCCAGCATTTT
v_call: TRBV29-1; j_call: TRBJ1-3; d_call: .; clone_size: .; cdr3_aa: CSVAQTGSGNTIYF; cdr3_nt: TGCAGCGTTGCCCAGACCGGCTCTGGAAACACCATATATTTT
v_call: TRBV15; j_call: TRBJ2-3; d_call: .; clone_size: .; cdr3_aa: CATSRVGYPDTQYF; cdr3_nt: TGTGCCACCAGCAGAGTAGGGTACCCAGATACGCAGTATTTT
v_call: TRBV18; j_call: TRBJ2-3; d_call: TRBD1; clone_size: .; cdr3_aa: CASSPLPRDRSSTDTQYF; cdr3_nt: TGTGCCAGCTCACCATTACCTCGGGACAGGTCTAGCACAGATACGCAGTATTTT
v_call: TRBV5-1; j_call: TRBJ2-5; d_call: .; clone_size: .; cdr3_aa: CASSFKETQYF; cdr3_nt: TGCGCCAGCAGCTTCAAAGAGACCCAGTACTTC
v_call: TRBV28; j_call: TRBJ2-7; d_call: .; clone_size: .; cdr3_aa: CASSLPAQIRGIPYEQYF; cdr3_nt: TGTGCCAGCAGTTTACCGGCGCAAATAAGGGGGATCCCCTACGAGCAGTACTTC
v_call: TRBV7-9; j_call: TRBJ2-7; d_call: TRBD1; clone_size: .; cdr3_aa: CASSPRGLADYEQYF; cdr3_nt: TGTGCCAGCAGCCCCAGGGGGCTTGCGGACTACGAGCAGTACTTC
v_call: TRBV29-1; j_call: TRBJ2-5; d_call: .; clone_size: few; cdr3_aa: CSVELGTAKETQYF; cdr3_nt: TGCAGCGTTGAGTTGGGGACTGCAAAAGAGACCCAGTACTTC
v_call: TRBV6-5; j_call: TRBJ1-2; d_call: .; clone_size: few; cdr3_aa: CASRTPPNYGYTF; cdr3_nt: TGTGCCAGCAGAACTCCCCCGAACTATGGCTACACCTTC
v_call: TRBV25-1; j_call: TRBJ1-2; d_call: .; clone_size: .; cdr3_aa: CASSRANYGYTF; cdr3_nt: TGTGCCAGCAGCCGGGCTAACTATGGCTACACCTTC
v_call: TRBV30; j_call: TRBJ2-2; d_call: .; clone_size: .; cdr3_aa: CAWSVLIQSTGELFF; cdr3_nt: TGTGCCTGGAGTGTACTTATCCAGTCCACCGGGGAGCTGTTTTTT
v_call: TRBV5-6; j_call: TRBJ2-5; d_call: .; clone_size: .; cdr3_aa: CASSFGGGSGKTQYF; cdr3_nt: TGTGCCAGCAGCTTCGGCGGGGGCTCGGGCAAGACCCAGTACTTC
v_call: TRBV15; j_call: TRBJ1-1; d_call: .; clone_size: .; cdr3_aa: CATSNIGSLNTEAFF; cdr3_nt: TGTGCCACCAGCAATATTGGATCCCTGAACACTGAAGCTTTCTTT
v_call: TRBV30; j_call: TRBJ1-5; d_call: .; clone_size: .; cdr3_aa: CAWSRPGEHQPQHF; cdr3_nt: TGTGCCTGGAGCCGTCCCGGGGAACATCAGCCCCAGCATTTT
v_call: TRBV5-1; j_call: TRBJ2-5; d_call: .; clone_size: .; cdr3_aa: CASSPRVDVETQYF; cdr3_nt: TGCGCCAGCAGCCCGAGGGTCGACGTAGAGACCCAGTACTTC
v_call: TRBV29-1; j_call: TRBJ2-3; d_call: .; clone_size: .; cdr3_aa: CSVEEGQGMQYF; cdr3_nt: TGCAGCGTTGAAGAAGGGCAGGGGATGCAGTATTTT
v_call: TRBV5-1; j_call: TRBJ2-1; d_call: .; clone_size: .; cdr3_aa: CASSETGEEQFF; cdr3_nt: TGCGCCAGCAGCGAAACGGGGGAAGAGCAGTTCTTC
v_call: TRBV6-5; j_call: TRBJ2-6; d_call: .; clone_size: once; cdr3_aa: CASSYSNYGANVLTF; cdr3_nt: TGTGCCAGCAGTTACTCGAATTATGGGGCCAACGTCCTGACTTTC
v_call: TRBV28; j_call: TRBJ1-2; d_call: TRBD1; clone_size: few; cdr3_aa: CASSGADRVYGYTF; cdr3_nt: TGTGCCAGCAGTGGGGCGGACAGGGTCTATGGCTACACCTTC
v_call: TRBV30; j_call: TRBJ1-3; d_call: .; clone_size: .; cdr3_aa: CAWRNSPFGNTIYF; cdr3_nt: TGTGCCTGGAGGAACAGCCCCTTCGGAAACACCATATATTTT
v_call: TRBV30; j_call: TRBJ2-5; d_call: TRBD2; clone_size: once; cdr3_aa: CAWSAGLEFGTQYF; cdr3_nt: TGTGCCTGGAGTGCGGGACTAGAGTTTGGGACCCAGTACTTC
v_call: TRBV9; j_call: TRBJ1-4; d_call: .; clone_size: .; cdr3_aa: CASSVGPGETAEKLFF; cdr3_nt: TGTGCCAGCAGCGTAGGGCCAGGGGAGACCGCCGAAAAACTGTTTTTT
v_call: TRBV28; j_call: TRBJ1-5; d_call: .; clone_size: .; cdr3_aa: CASGRVNQPQHF; cdr3_nt: TGTGCCAGCGGGAGGGTTAATCAGCCCCAGCATTTT
v_call: TRBV2; j_call: TRBJ2-5; d_call: .; clone_size: .; cdr3_aa: CASSVGRAETQYF; cdr3_nt: TGTGCCAGCAGTGTGGGCAGGGCAGAGACCCAGTACTTC
v_call: TRBV7-9; j_call: TRBJ2-5; d_call: .; clone_size: .; cdr3_aa: CASSLSKTQYF; cdr3_nt: TGTGCCAGCAGCCTTTCAAAGACCCAGTACTTC
v_call: TRBV5-1; j_call: TRBJ2-4; d_call: .; clone_size: .; cdr3_aa: CASSSENIQYF; cdr3_nt: TGCGCCAGCAGCTCTGAAAACATTCAGTACTTC
v_call: TRBV5-1; j_call: TRBJ2-2; d_call: .; clone_size: .; cdr3_aa: CASSPESGELFF; cdr3_nt: TGCGCCAGCAGCCCTGAATCCGGGGAGCTGTTTTTT
v_call: TRBV4-1; j_call: TRBJ1-2; d_call: .; clone_size: .; cdr3_aa: CASSQGRRSYTF; cdr3_nt: TGCGCCAGCAGCCAGGGGCGTCGCAGCTACACCTTC
v_call: TRBV5-1; j_call: TRBJ2-7; d_call: .; clone_size: .; cdr3_aa: CASSSGGGEQYF; cdr3_nt: TGCGCCAGCAGCTCCGGGGGAGGCGAGCAGTACTTC
v_call: TRBV6-5; j_call: TRBJ2-2; d_call: TRBD2; clone_size: .; cdr3_aa: CASNRLAGKTGELFF; cdr3_nt: TGTGCCAGCAACCGACTAGCGGGGAAAACCGGGGAGCTGTTTTTT
v_call: TRBV5-1; j_call: TRBJ1-1; d_call: .; clone_size: .; cdr3_aa: CASRTDTEAFF; cdr3_nt: TGCGCCAGCAGGACGGACACTGAAGCTTTCTTT
v_call: TRBV4-2; j_call: TRBJ1-1; d_call: .; clone_size: .; cdr3_aa: CASSQGTDTEAFF; cdr3_nt: TGTGCCAGCAGCCAAGGGACAGACACTGAAGCTTTCTTT
v_call: TRBV5-4; j_call: TRBJ2-3; d_call: .; clone_size: once; cdr3_aa: CASSLGRDFSTDTQYF; cdr3_nt: TGTGCCAGCAGCTTGGGGCGGGACTTCAGCACAGATACGCAGTATTTT
v_call: TRBV25-1; j_call: TRBJ2-6; d_call: .; clone_size: .; cdr3_aa: CASSDRSGANVLTF; cdr3_nt: TGTGCCAGCAGTGACAGGTCTGGGGCCAACGTCCTGACTTTC
v_call: TRBV29-1; j_call: TRBJ1-1; d_call: .; clone_size: .; cdr3_aa: CSVITGGDTEAFF; cdr3_nt: TGCAGCGTTATAACAGGAGGGGACACTGAAGCTTTCTTT
v_call: TRBV30; j_call: TRBJ2-1; d_call: .; clone_size: .; cdr3_aa: CAWSPRGNEQFF; cdr3_nt: TGTGCCTGGAGTCCTCGAGGGAATGAGCAGTTCTTC
v_call: TRBV29-1; j_call: TRBJ2-5; d_call: .; clone_size: few; cdr3_aa: CSVRDSGETQYF; cdr3_nt: TGCAGCGTGCGGGACAGCGGGGAGACCCAGTACTTC
v_call: TRBV27; j_call: TRBJ2-3; d_call: .; clone_size: .; cdr3_aa: CASSLLMRAGDTQYF; cdr3_nt: TGTGCCAGCAGTTTATTGATGAGGGCAGGAGATACGCAGTATTTT
v_call: TRBV30; j_call: TRBJ1-2; d_call: TRBD1; clone_size: .; cdr3_aa: CAWSHGQGGYGYTF; cdr3_nt: TGTGCCTGGAGTCATGGACAGGGCGGCTATGGCTACACCTTC
v_call: TRBV7-9; j_call: TRBJ1-2; d_call: TRBD1; clone_size: .; cdr3_aa: CASAKSGTGIVYGYTF; cdr3_nt: TGTGCCAGCGCTAAATCTGGGACAGGGATAGTCTATGGCTACACCTTC
v_call: TRBV6-5; j_call: TRBJ1-2; d_call: .; clone_size: .; cdr3_aa: CASTRQAIGGYGYTF; cdr3_nt: TGTGCCAGCACCCGACAGGCCATAGGGGGCTATGGCTACACCTTC
v_call: TRBV30; j_call: TRBJ1-5; d_call: .; clone_size: .; cdr3_aa: CAWSEGSSQPQHF; cdr3_nt: TGTGCCTGGAGTGAAGGGAGCAGTCAGCCCCAGCATTTT
v_call: TRBV15; j_call: TRBJ2-2; d_call: .; clone_size: .; cdr3_aa: CATSREPLGELFF; cdr3_nt: TGTGCCACCAGCAGAGAACCCCTTGGGGAGCTGTTTTTT
v_call: TRBV29-1; j_call: TRBJ2-3; d_call: .; clone_size: .; cdr3_aa: CSVGGDTDTQYF; cdr3_nt: TGCAGCGTTGGAGGGGACACAGATACGCAGTATTTT
v_call: TRBV27; j_call: TRBJ1-5; d_call: .; clone_size: .; cdr3_aa: CASGVGFGGRSNQPQHF; cdr3_nt: TGTGCCAGCGGGGTTGGTTTCGGCGGAAGGAGCAATCAGCCCCAGCATTTT
v_call: TRBV28; j_call: TRBJ2-6; d_call: .; clone_size: .; cdr3_aa: CASRGRSAPGANVLTF; cdr3_nt: TGTGCCAGCAGAGGAAGGTCAGCCCCTGGGGCCAACGTCCTGACTTTC
v_call: TRBV10-3; j_call: TRBJ2-1; d_call: TRBD2; clone_size: few; cdr3_aa: CAISATSSVNEQFF; cdr3_nt: TGTGCCATCAGTGCGACTAGCTCGGTCAATGAGCAGTTCTTC